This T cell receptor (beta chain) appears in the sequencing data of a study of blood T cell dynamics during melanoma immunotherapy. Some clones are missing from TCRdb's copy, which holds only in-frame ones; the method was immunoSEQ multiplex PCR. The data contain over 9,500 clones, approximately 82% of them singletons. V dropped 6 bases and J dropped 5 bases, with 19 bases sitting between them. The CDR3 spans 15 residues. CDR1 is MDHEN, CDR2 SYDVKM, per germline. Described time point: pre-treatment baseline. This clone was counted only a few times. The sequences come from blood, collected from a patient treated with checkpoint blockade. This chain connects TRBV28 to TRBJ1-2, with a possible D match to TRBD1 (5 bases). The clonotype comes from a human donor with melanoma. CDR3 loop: CASRPPGGFGYGYTF. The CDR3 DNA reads TGTGCCAGCAGACCTCCGGGGGGGTTTGGGTATGGCTACACCTTC.